The source of this TCR beta chain is a study of T cell changes during pregnancy in multiple sclerosis. This table comes from immunoSEQ multiplex PCR, and its TCRdb copy is limited to in-frame clones, with some not included. The repertoire consists of approximately 52,000 clones, with about nine tenths occurring once and the leading ten covering 0.45% to 0.65%. Germline loops: CDR1 SGHVS, CDR2 FNYEAQ. Trimming cost V 1 base and J 0 bases, with 13 bases left between them. This CDR3 comprises 17 residues. Material: CD4+ T cells from peripheral blood mononuclear cells, obtained after pregnancy. The rearrangement links TRBV7-6 to TRBJ2-1; maybe TRBD2 (6 bases). The sequence came from a female donor with multiple sclerosis, enrolled in a pregnancy study. Here the CDR3 reads CASSLELGGSSYNEQFF. The CDR3 nucleotides are TGTGCCAGCAGCTTAGAATTAGGAGGGAGCTCCTACAATGAGCAGTTCTTC.